The 12 T cell receptor beta chains presented below share a single source sample, sequenced in a study of identical twins. TCRdb re-called the 5' RACE reads with MiXCR, one entry per CDR3 protein. The table has 450,000 to 650,000 distinct CDR3 sequences, 13% to 15% seen once. This same sample was also part of a study on yellow fever vaccine responses in identical twins.

The source material was CD4+ T cells sorted from blood. The receptors here all came from a woman between 18 and 29 years old in good health.

This clonotype was counted between two and nine times. This chain uses TRBV20-1 with TRBJ2-1; no definite D call. This CDR3 is built from 12 residues. Germline V gene lookup returns CDR1 DFQATT and CDR2 SNEGSKA (reference sequence). Trimming took off 2 bases at V and 6 bases at J, with 8 bases between the two ends. CDR3 loop: CSARPGPNEQFF. CDR3 DNA sequence: TGCAGTGCTAGACCCGGGCCCAATGAGCAGTTCTTC.

This chain joins TRBV7-3 and TRBJ2-1; 8 positions match TRBD2. This CDR3 region has 18 residues. The germline V gene encodes CDR1 SGHTA and CDR2 FQGTGA. Trimming removed 0 bases from V and 2 bases from J; junction bases left unmatched: 9. The CDR3: CASSLTRGSGSPYNEQFF. The CDR3 DNA follows: TGTGCCAGCAGCTTAACCCGGGGAAGCGGGAGTCCCTACAATGAGCAGTTCTTC.

This clonotype was detected only a few times. The chain links TRBV9 to TRBJ2-7, with 8 positions matching TRBD2. J lost 3 bases, V lost 3 bases, and 8 bases had no gene match. The CDR3 is 15 residues long. Per germline, CDR1 SGDLS and CDR2 YYNGEE. The CDR3: CASSDSGLVFYEQYF. CDR3 coding DNA: TGTGCCAGCAGCGACTCGGGACTAGTATTCTACGAGCAGTACTTC.

There are a few counts of this clonotype. V and J are TRBV20-1 and TRBJ2-3; TRBD1 is a possible D gene (6 bases). The ends were cut back, 6 bases at V and 1 base at J, with 20 bases in the middle. The CDR3 loop spans 16 amino acids. CDR1 DFQATT and CDR2 SNEGSKA come from the germline V gene (reference sequence). The CDR3, as DNA: TGCAGTGCATTGGTACAGGGCCTCACAGGCACAGATACGCAGTATTTT. Protein sequence: CSALVQGLTGTDTQYF.

This sequence joins TRBV5-1 and TRBJ1-3; 9 nucleotides agree with TRBD1. The V gene end was trimmed by 7 bases and the J gene end by 2 bases; junction bases not matched to a gene: 13. This CDR3 spans 17 amino acids. CDR1 and CDR2 (germline): SGHRS, YFSETQ. For the CDR3, the DNA is TGCGCCAGCGCGATGATTGCAGGACAGGGGACTGGAAACACCATATATTTT. It translates to CASAMIAGQGTGNTIYF. Using reference TRBV5-1 and TRBJ1-3 for the parts outside the CDR3, the full variable domain is KAGVTQTPRYLIKTRGQQVTLSCSPISGHRSVSWYQQTPGQGLQFLFEYFSETQRNKGNFPGRFSGRQFSNSRSEMNVSTLELGDSALYLCASAMIAGQGTGNTIYFGEGSWLTVV.

The chain employs TRBV7-2 and TRBJ2-3; D is unresolved. The V gene lost 5 bases and the J gene lost 6 bases, with 21 bases spanning the gap. Per the germline V gene, CDR1 is SGHTA and CDR2 is FQGNSA. CDR3 length equals 16 residues. Here the CDR3 DNA reads TGTGCCAGCAGCGACGACGGACGAAAGAATCGGGATACGCAGTATTTT. Protein: CASSDDGRKNRDTQYF.

This clonotype has just a few counts. The chain recombines TRBV12-3 or TRBV12-4 with TRBJ1-1; D remains unclear. The CDR3 contains 14 residues. V lost 3 bases, J lost 1 base, and 9 bases lay in between. Here the CDR3 DNA reads TGTGCCAGCAGTTTTGGGCTCCGGAACACTGAAGCTTTCTTT. Translated, it gives CASSFGLRNTEAFF.

This clonotype was counted between two and nine times. The V call is TRBV24-1, the J call TRBJ2-6, with TRBD2 identical over 7 bases. J lost 2 bases, V lost 9 bases, and 12 bases had no gene match. This CDR3 region has 17 residues. Germline CDR1 is KGHDR and CDR2 is SFDVKD. The CDR3 region has the DNA TGTGCCACCGGAGACGGACTAGGGAAAACTGGGGCCAACGTCCTGACTTTC. Residues: CATGDGLGKTGANVLTF.

The V call is TRBV29-1, the J call TRBJ2-7, with D tentatively TRBD1 or TRBD2 (5 bases each). There are 12 residues in the CDR3. Germline assignment: CDR1 SQVTM and CDR2 ANQGSEA. The CDR3 sequence: CRKGPKPYEQYF. For the CDR3, the DNA is TGCAGGAAGGGACCGAAACCCTACGAGCAGTACTTC.

This clonotype appeared a few times. V usage is TRBV3-1 and J usage is TRBJ1-4; no definite D call. Trimming left V 1 base short and J 12 bases short, with 12 bases between. The CDR3 extends over 13 amino acids. Germline V gene sequence: CDR1 LGHDT, CDR2 YNNKEL (reference sequence). This CDR3 reads CASSQGLWEELFF. The CDR3 DNA reads as TGTGCCAGCAGCCAAGGATTGTGGGAGGAACTGTTTTTT.

This clonotype was observed a handful of times. J is TRBJ2-5 and V is TRBV11-2, with 8 bases lining up with TRBD1. Trimming took 1 base from V and 2 from J; bases not matched to a gene: 9. The CDR3 spans 17 residues. The V gene's germline CDR1 is SGHAT and CDR2 FQNNGV. CDR3 in amino acids: CASSLARGRTAQETQYF. The CDR3 DNA reads TGTGCCAGCAGCTTAGCCAGGGGGCGAACGGCACAAGAGACCCAGTACTTC.

The sample holds a few counts of this clonotype. The genes are TRBV3-1 and TRBJ2-1; TRBD1 agrees at 11 bases. This CDR3 contains 14 residues. CDR1 and CDR2 from the germline V gene are LGHDT and YNNKEL (reference sequence). Unmatched junction bases numbered 8, after V lost 6 bases and J lost 10 bases. The CDR3, as DNA: TGTGCCAGCAGGCCGGGACAGGGGGTTGGGGAGCAGTTCTTC. This sequence encodes CASRPGQGVGEQFF.